Below are 13 T cell receptor beta chains sequenced from a single sample in a study of control samples from healthy donors and cancer patients. Generated by immunoSEQ multiplex PCR, the TCRdb table keeps only in-frame clones and is missing some. The repertoire consists of approximately 100,000 clones, with about nine tenths occurring once and the leading ten covering approximately 3%. Input material: blood. The receptors shown here come from a human donor in good health. The donor label of this sample is uncertain.

The chain employs TRBV11-3 and TRBJ2-1; D is uncertain. Germline V lookup: CDR1 SGHNT, CDR2 YENEEA. V lost 5 bases and J lost 6, with 14 bases in between. This CDR3 spans 14 amino acids. CDR3 nucleotide sequence: TGTGCCAGCAGCGATAGACAAGACGCCAATGAGCAGTTCTTC. Amino acids: CASSDRQDANEQFF.

The CDR3 sequence is CASSRGLAGAEQYF. CDR3 coding DNA: TGTGCCAGCAGCCGGGGACTAGCGGGGGCCGAGCAGTACTTC. V usage is TRBV7-9 and J usage is TRBJ2-7; 14 bases align to TRBD2. J gave up 6 bases and V 5 bases, and 3 bases lay outside the gene matches. The CDR3 runs to 14 residues. Germline CDR1 reads SEHNR; CDR2 reads FQNEAQ (reference sequence).

This sequence joins TRBV5-4 and TRBJ2-2, with 7 bases identical to TRBD1. In germline, CDR1 is SGHNT, CDR2 YYREEE (reference sequence). J was trimmed by 3 bases and V by 3 bases; bases with no gene match: 8. The CDR3 has 16 amino acids. The CDR3 DNA reads TGTGCCAGCAGCTCTTCTGTTACAGGGGACACCGGGGAGCTGTTTTTT. Translation gives CASSSSVTGDTGELFF.

The chain combines TRBV6-1 with TRBJ2-5; no clear D gene. Trimming shortened V by 0 bases and J by 5 bases, and 10 bases separated the two germline ends. Germline CDR1 is MNHNS and CDR2 is SASEGT. This CDR3 spans 14 amino acids. The CDR3 bases are TGTGCCAGCAGTGAAGCCCGACCCAGGGAGACCCAGTACTTC. It is translated as CASSEARPRETQYF.

This sequence joins TRBV5-6 and TRBJ2-5; perhaps D is TRBD1 or TRBD2 (6 bases each). Trimming left V 4 bases short and J 5 bases short, with 18 bases between. Germline V gene data show CDR1 as SGHDT and CDR2 as YYEEEE. The CDR3 is 15 amino acids. CDR3 residues: CASSTEGHRVETQYF. CDR3 in DNA: TGTGCCAGCAGCACGGAGGGACATCGAGTGGAGACCCAGTACTTC.

The chain links TRBV13 to TRBJ1-2; 11 bases fit TRBD1. The CDR3 consists of 16 residues. V was pared by 6 bases and J by 6 bases, with 12 bases of the junction left unmatched. Germline V lookup: CDR1 PRHDT, CDR2 FYEKMQ (reference sequence). DNA of the CDR3: TGTGCCAGCAGAGCCCGGGACAGGGGGATTTTGGATGGCTACACCTTC. It is translated as CASRARDRGILDGYTF.

This sequence joins TRBV6-4 and TRBJ1-6; D gene unclear. The CDR3 spans 13 residues. V gave up 7 bases and J gave up 0 bases, with 4 bases separating them. CDR1 and CDR2 from the germline V gene are MRHNA and SNTAGT. CDR3 nucleotide sequence: TGTGCCAGCAAAAGCTCCTATAATTCACCCCTCCACTTT. It translates to CASKSSYNSPLHF.

The DNA for the CDR3 is TGTGCCAGCAGCTTAGGGTTTGGCAGCCACTCTGGAAACACCATATATTTT. Protein sequence: CASSLGFGSHSGNTIYF. V is TRBV7-2 and J is TRBJ1-3; unclear D gene. The germline gives CDR1 SGHTA, CDR2 FQGNSA. Trimming took off 1 base at V and 0 bases at J, with 13 bases between the two ends. The length of the CDR3 is 17 residues. The full variable domain, in which reference TRBV7-2 and TRBJ1-3 provide the parts outside the CDR3, is GAGVSQSPSNKVTEKGKDVELRCDPISGHTALYWYRQSLGQGLEFLIYFQGNSAPDKSGLPSDRFSAERTGGSVSTLTIQRTQQEDSAVYLCASSLGFGSHSGNTIYFGEGSWLTVV.

This clone occurred a few times. The V and J genes are TRBV5-6 and TRBJ1-2; no firm D call. CDR1 and CDR2 (germline): SGHDT, YYEEEE. The CDR3 length is 13 residues. The V and J ends lost 5 bases and 6 bases respectively, with 14 bases between them. The CDR3: CASSRSLGDGYTF. DNA for the CDR3: TGTGCCAGCAGTCGATCGCTCGGGGATGGCTACACCTTC.

This chain uses TRBV4-1 with TRBJ2-6, with D perhaps matching TRBD1 (6 bases). This CDR3 comprises 17 residues. Trimming pared 1 base from V and 0 bases from J, leaving 10 bases between. Germline V CDR1 and CDR2: MGHRA, YSYEKL. The CDR3 region has the DNA TGCGCCAGCAGCCAAGCCCAGGGGCCCTCTGGGGCCAACGTCCTGACTTTC. It is translated as CASSQAQGPSGANVLTF.

The chain employs TRBV10-2 and TRBJ1-1, with TRBD1 matching 9 bases. This CDR3 is built from 14 residues. In germline, CDR1 is WSHSY, CDR2 SAAADI. The junction had 8 bases not matched to a gene; V was cut back by 7 bases and J by 5 bases. The CDR3 nucleotides read TGCGCCAGCAACAGAGACAGGGGGAAGACTGAAGCTTTCTTT. Encoded protein: CASNRDRGKTEAFF.

This chain joins TRBV21-1 and TRBJ2-5. TRBV21-1 is a pseudogene. The CDR3 totals 13 residues. CDR3 residues: CASSNGVQETQYF. CDR3 sequence (DNA): TGTGCCAGCAGCAATGGGGTACAAGAGACCCAGTACTTC.

This chain joins TRBV18 and TRBJ1-1; a weak D match, TRBD1 (5 bases). Trimming took 6 bases from V and 4 from J, leaving 24 bases between them. The CDR3 is 17 residues long. From germline, CDR1 is KGHSH and CDR2 LQKENI. CDR3 nucleotides: TGTGCCAGCTCCCCGCCGGAAGGGGCCCCAACGGGCACTGAAGCTTTCTTT. This sequence encodes CASSPPEGAPTGTEAFF.